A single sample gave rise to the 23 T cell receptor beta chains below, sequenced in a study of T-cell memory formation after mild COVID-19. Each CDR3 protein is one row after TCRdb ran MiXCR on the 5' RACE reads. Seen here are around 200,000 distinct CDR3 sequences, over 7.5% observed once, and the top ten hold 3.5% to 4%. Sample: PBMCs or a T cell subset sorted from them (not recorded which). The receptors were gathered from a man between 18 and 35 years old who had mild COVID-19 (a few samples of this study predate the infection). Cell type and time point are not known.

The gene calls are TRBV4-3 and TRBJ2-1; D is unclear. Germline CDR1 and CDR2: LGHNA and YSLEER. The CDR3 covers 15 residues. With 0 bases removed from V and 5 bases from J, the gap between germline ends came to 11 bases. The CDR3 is CASSQDRRLDNEQFF. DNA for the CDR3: TGCGCCAGCAGCCAAGATCGGCGACTTGACAATGAGCAGTTCTTC.

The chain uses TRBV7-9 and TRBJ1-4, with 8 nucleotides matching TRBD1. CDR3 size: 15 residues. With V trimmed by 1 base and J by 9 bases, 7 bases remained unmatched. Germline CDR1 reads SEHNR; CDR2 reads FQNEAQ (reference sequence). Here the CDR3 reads CASSLDTAGGQKLFF. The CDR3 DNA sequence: TGTGCCAGCAGCTTAGATACGGCAGGGGGCCAAAAACTGTTTTTT.

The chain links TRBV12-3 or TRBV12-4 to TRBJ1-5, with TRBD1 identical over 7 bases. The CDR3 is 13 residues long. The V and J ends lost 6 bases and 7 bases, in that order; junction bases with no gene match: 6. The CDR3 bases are TGTGCCAGCAGCCGGGGACAGTGGCAGCCCCAGCATTTT. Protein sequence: CASSRGQWQPQHF.

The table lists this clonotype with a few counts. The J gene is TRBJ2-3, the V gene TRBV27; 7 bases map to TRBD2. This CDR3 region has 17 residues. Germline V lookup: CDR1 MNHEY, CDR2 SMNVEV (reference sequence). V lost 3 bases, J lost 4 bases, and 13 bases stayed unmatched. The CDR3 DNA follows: TGTGCCAGCAGTTTCAAAACTGGACTAGGAAGGGCAGATACGCAGTATTTT. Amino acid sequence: CASSFKTGLGRADTQYF.

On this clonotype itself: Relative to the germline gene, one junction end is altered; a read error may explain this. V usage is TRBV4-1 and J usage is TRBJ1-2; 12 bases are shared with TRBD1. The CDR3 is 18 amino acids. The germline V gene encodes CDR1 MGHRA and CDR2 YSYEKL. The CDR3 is CASSQEPLGQGAPKGYTF. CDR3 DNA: TGCGCCAGCAGCCAAGAACCTTTGGGACAGGGGGCGCCGAAAGGCTACACATTC.

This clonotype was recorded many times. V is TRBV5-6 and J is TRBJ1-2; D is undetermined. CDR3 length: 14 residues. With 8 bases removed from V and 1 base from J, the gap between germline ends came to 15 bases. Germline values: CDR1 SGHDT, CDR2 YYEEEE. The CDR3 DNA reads TGTGCCAGTTACCGTACCGGGAGTAACTATGGCTACACCTTC. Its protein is CASYRTGSNYGYTF.

The CDR3 DNA reads as TGTGCCATCAGGGGGACTAGCGGGGGGACAAATGAGCAGTTCTTC. This codes for CAIRGTSGGTNEQFF. The rearrangement uses TRBV10-3 and TRBJ2-1; TRBD2 matches at 15 bases. CDR1 is ENHRY, CDR2 SYGVKD, per germline. The CDR3 runs 15 residues. Trimming at V came to 6 bases and at J to 7 bases, leaving 4 bases not matched to a gene.

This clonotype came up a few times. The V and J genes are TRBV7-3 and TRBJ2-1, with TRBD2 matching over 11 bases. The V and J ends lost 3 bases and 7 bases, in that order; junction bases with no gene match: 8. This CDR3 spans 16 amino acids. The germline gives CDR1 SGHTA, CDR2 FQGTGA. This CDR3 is CASSFVAGGPSNEQFF. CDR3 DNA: TGTGCCAGCAGCTTCGTAGCGGGGGGGCCTTCTAATGAGCAGTTCTTC. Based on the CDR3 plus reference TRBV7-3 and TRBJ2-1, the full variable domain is GAGVSQTPSNKVTEKGKYVELRCDPISGHTALYWYRQSLGQGPEFLIYFQGTGAADDSGLPNDRFFAVRPEGSVSTLKIQRTERGDSAVYLCASSFVAGGPSNEQFFGPGTRLTVL.

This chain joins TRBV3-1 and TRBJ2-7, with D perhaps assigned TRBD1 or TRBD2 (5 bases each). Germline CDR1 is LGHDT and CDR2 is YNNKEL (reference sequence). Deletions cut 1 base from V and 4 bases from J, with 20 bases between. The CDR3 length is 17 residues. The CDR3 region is CASSQVQGPSGRYEQYF. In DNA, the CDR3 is TGTGCCAGCAGCCAAGTGCAGGGACCGTCGGGCCGATACGAGCAGTACTTC.

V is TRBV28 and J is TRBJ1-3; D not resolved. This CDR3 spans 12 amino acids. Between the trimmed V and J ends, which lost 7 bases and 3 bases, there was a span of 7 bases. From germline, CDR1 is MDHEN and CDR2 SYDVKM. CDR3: CASTSYGNTIYF. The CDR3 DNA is TGTGCCAGCACGAGTTATGGAAACACCATATATTTT.

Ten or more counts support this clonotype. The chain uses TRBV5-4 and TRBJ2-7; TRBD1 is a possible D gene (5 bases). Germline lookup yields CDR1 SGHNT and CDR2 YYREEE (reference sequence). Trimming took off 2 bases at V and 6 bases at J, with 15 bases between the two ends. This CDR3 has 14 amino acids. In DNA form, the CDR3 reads TGTGCCAGCAGCTTCAGGGTTCAAGGTCCCGAGCAGTACTTC. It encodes CASSFRVQGPEQYF.

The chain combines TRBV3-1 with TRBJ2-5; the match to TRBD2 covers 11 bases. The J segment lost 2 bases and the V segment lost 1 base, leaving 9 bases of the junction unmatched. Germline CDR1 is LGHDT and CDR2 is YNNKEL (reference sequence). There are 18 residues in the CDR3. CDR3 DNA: TGTGCCAGCAGCCAAGTTCTAGCGGGGGGCCTCGATCAAGAGACCCAGTACTTC. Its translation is CASSQVLAGGLDQETQYF.

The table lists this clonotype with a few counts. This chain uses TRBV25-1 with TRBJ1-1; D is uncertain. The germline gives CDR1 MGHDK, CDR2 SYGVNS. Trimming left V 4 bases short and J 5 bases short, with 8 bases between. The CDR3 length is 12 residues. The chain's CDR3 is CASSASWTEAFF. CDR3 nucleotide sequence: TGTGCCAGCAGTGCGAGTTGGACTGAAGCTTTCTTT.

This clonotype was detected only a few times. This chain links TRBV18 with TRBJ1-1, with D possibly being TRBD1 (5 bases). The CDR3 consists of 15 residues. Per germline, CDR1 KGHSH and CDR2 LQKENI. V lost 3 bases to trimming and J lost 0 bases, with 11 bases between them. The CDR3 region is CASSPFQTVNTEAFF. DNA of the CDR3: TGTGCCAGCTCACCTTTTCAGACAGTGAACACTGAAGCTTTCTTT.

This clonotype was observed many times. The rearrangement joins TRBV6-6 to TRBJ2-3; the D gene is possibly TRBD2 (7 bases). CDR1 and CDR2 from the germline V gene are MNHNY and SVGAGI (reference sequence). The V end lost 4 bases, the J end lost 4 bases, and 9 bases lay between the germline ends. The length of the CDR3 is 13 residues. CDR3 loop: CASSWGGPDTQYF. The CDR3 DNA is TGTGCCAGCAGTTGGGGGGGCCCAGATACGCAGTATTTT.

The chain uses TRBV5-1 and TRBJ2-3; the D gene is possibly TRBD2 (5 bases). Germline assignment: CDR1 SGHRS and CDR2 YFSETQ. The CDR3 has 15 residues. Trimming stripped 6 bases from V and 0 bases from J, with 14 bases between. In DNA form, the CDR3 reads TGCGCCAGCAATTGGGCTAGCTCTAGCACAGATACGCAGTATTTT. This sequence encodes CASNWASSSTDTQYF.

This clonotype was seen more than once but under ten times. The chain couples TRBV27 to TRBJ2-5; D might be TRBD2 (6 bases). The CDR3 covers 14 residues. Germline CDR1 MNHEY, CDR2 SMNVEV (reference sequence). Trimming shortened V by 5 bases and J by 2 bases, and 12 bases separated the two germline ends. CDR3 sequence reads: CASSEIAEQETQYF. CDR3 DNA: TGTGCCAGCAGTGAAATAGCGGAACAAGAGACCCAGTACTTC.

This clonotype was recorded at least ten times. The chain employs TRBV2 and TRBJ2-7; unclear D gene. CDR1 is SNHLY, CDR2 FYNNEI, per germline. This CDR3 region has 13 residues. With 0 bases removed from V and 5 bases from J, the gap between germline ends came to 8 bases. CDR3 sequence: CASSEAQIHEQYF. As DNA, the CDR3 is TGTGCCAGCAGTGAAGCTCAGATCCACGAGCAGTACTTC.

The CDR3 DNA follows: TGTGCCAGCAGTTTAGGGTTACCGACTAACTATGGCTACACCTTC. This gives the protein CASSLGLPTNYGYTF. V and J are TRBV27 and TRBJ1-2; D unresolved. V was pared by 2 bases and J by 0 bases, with 10 bases between. Germline V gene lookup returns CDR1 MNHEY and CDR2 SMNVEV (reference sequence). The CDR3 runs to 15 residues.

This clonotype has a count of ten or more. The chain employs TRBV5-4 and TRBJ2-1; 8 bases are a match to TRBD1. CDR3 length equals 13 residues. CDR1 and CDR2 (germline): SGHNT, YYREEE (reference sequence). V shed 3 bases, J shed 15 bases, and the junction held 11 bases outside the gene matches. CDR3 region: CASSWYGQGIPFF. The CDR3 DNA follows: TGTGCCAGCAGCTGGTACGGACAGGGTATCCCGTTCTTC. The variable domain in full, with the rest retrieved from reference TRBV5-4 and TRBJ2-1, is ETGVTQSPTHLIKTRGQQVTLRCSSQSGHNTVSWYQQALGQGPQFIFQYYREEENGRGNFPPRFSGLQFPNYSSELNVNALELDDSALYLCASSWYGQGIPFFGPGTRLTVL.

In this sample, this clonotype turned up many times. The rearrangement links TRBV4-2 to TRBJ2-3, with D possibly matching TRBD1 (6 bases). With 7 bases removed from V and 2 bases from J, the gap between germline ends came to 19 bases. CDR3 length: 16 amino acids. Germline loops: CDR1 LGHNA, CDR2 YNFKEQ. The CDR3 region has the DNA TGTGCCAGCACACAAGCTCAGGGGCTTTACACAGATACGCAGTATTTT. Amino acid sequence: CASTQAQGLYTDTQYF.

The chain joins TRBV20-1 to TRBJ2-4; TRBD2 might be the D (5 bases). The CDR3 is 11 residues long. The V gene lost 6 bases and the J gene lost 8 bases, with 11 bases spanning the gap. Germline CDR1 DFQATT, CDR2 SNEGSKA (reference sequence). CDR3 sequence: CSAQNGDIQYF. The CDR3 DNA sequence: TGCAGTGCCCAGAACGGGGACATTCAGTACTTC.

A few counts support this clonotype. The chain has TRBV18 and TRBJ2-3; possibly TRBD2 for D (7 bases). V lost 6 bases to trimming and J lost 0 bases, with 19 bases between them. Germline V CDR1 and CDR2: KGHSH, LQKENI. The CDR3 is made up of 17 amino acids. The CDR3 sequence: CASSPALGGLSTDTQYF. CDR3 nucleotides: TGTGCCAGCTCCCCAGCCCTCGGGGGGCTTAGCACAGATACGCAGTATTTT.